The source of this TCR beta chain is a study of cytomegalovirus exposure and HLA in healthy donors. Study observations and caveats: What a later analysis reportedly showed was that an Asian-associated ancestry cluster had fewer N-insertions than the 666-donor mean.

This clone has only one observation. The antigen remains undetermined. PCR used 60 Vbeta primers and 13 Jbeta primers. Here immunoSEQ multiplex PCR was the method, and the copy in TCRdb shows in-frame clones only, minus some. The sample gives hundreds of thousands of clones, around two thirds of which show up once; around 2.3% is in the top ten. The CDR3 is 15 residues long. After removal of 10 bases from V and 3 bases from J, the junction contained 15 bases not matched to a gene. Germline assignment: CDR1 LNHDA and CDR2 SQIVND (reference sequence). This receptor was obtained from a female donor in good health and CMV-seronegative. The chain employs TRBV19 and TRBJ2-7, with 7 bases matching TRBD2. The sample comprised PBMCs. The CDR3 here is CATSPKVAGVYEQYF. The CDR3 DNA reads TGTGCCACTTCGCCCAAGGTAGCGGGTGTCTACGAGCAGTACTTC.